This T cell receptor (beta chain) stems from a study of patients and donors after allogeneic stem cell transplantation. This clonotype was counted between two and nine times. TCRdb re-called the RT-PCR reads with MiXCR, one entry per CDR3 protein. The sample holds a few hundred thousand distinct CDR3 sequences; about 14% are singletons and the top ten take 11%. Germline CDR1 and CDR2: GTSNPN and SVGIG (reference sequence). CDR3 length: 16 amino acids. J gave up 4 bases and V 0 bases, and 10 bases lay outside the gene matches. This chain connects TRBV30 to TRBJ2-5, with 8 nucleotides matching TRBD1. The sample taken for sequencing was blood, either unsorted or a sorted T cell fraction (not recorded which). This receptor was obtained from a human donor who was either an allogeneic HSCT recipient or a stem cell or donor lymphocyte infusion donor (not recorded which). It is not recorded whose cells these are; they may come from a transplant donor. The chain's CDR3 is CAWSVPTGDGGETQYF. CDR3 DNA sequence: TGTGCCTGGAGTGTCCCGACAGGGGATGGAGGAGAGACCCAGTACTTC.